Described below is a single TCR beta chain sequence and its context. In Seattle, patients joined the study during active infection and were tracked longitudinally. In the original workflow: The authors estimated nucleated cell counts from reference gene primer amplification. Some clones are missing from TCRdb's copy, which holds only in-frame ones; the method was immunoSEQ multiplex PCR. That table furnishes V, J and clone size, whereas the DNA furnished D and trimming. This table holds under 95,000 clones, approximately 93% found once. The data originate from a study of blood T cell repertoires in COVID-19. Study background: From the United States, Italy and Spain came samples of acute and convalescent COVID-19. From T cells, B-cell-depleted T cells, or PBMCs came the material, which was cDNA or gDNA.

Trimming removed 0 bases from V and 10 bases from J; junction bases left unmatched: 12. The CDR3 extends over 16 amino acids. Germline CDR1 is SGHDT and CDR2 is YYEEEE. The chain couples TRBV5-6 to TRBJ2-1, with 8 bases identical to TRBD2. The sequence derives from a man aged 50 to 60 with COVID-19, enrolled during active disease. The sequenced sample consisted of peripheral blood. The CDR3: CASSLAGGPRGREQFF. CDR3 coding DNA: TGTGCCAGCAGCTTGGCGGGAGGGCCCCGGGGGCGAGAGCAGTTCTTC.